The next 5 T cell receptor beta chains were all read from a single sample in a study of CD8 T cells in ankylosing spondylitis (dated by TCRdb to about 2017). Libraries were made using 5' RACE. The sequencer listed for this sample is Illumina HiSeq 2500. TCRdb trimmed the raw reads at Q25, called clones with MiXCR and kept productive beta chains. Rows are unified per CDR3 protein, each entry keeping the most common DNA and genes. This sample lists 250,000 to 400,000 distinct CDR3 sequences; 11% were detected once. The leading ten clones occupy roughly 9% of the sample. Material: blood, either unsorted or a sorted T cell fraction (not recorded which). These receptors were collected from a female donor with ankylosing spondylitis or in good health (not recorded which).

The chain combines TRBV12-3 or TRBV12-4 with TRBJ2-3, with 10 bases fitting TRBD2. This CDR3 region has 16 residues. Trimming cost V 3 bases and J 4 bases; bases outside gene matches: 7. The CDR3 spells CASSFEAGGPSDTQYF. The CDR3 DNA is TGTGCCAGCAGTTTTGAAGCGGGAGGGCCTTCAGATACGCAGTATTTT.

As regards this clonotype: The conserved closing phenylalanine or tryptophan is absent in this CDR3, likely reflecting a read error. CDR3 bases: TGTGCCACCAGCAGAGATCAGAGCGTTGAAGAGACCCAGTACTTA. As protein: CATSRDQSVEETQYL. V usage is TRBV15 and J usage is TRBJ2-5, with D uncertain. V was trimmed by 0 bases and J by 3 bases, leaving 11 bases between them. This CDR3 has 15 amino acids. In germline, CDR1 is LNHNV, CDR2 YYDKDF (reference sequence).

The chain is built from TRBV30 and TRBJ1-2; D is uncertain. V dropped 0 bases and J dropped 9 bases, with 8 bases sitting between them. The CDR3 covers 11 residues. CDR1 and CDR2 from the germline V gene are GTSNPN and SVGIG (reference sequence). CDR3 nucleotides: TGTGCCTGGAGTGTGTCCGCTAGCTACACCTTC. Its protein product is CAWSVSASYTF.

CDR3 sequence (DNA): TGCGCCAGCAGCCAAGGGGGGACAGCCTACAATGAGCAGTTCTTC. Translation gives CASSQGGTAYNEQFF. V and J are TRBV4-1 and TRBJ2-1; 7 bases line up with TRBD1. The CDR3 has 15 amino acids. Trimming removed 1 base from V and 2 bases from J; junction bases left unmatched: 2. The germline V gene has CDR1 MGHRA and CDR2 YSYEKL.

There are many counts of this clonotype. The chain links TRBV10-3 to TRBJ1-4; D gene uncertain. V shed 2 bases and J shed 10 bases, with 8 bases lying between them. The CDR3 length is 12 residues. Germline V gene lookup returns CDR1 ENHRY and CDR2 SYGVKD. As DNA, the CDR3 is TGTGCCATCAGTGAGGATCGAGGAAAACTGTTTTTT. It is translated as CAISEDRGKLFF.